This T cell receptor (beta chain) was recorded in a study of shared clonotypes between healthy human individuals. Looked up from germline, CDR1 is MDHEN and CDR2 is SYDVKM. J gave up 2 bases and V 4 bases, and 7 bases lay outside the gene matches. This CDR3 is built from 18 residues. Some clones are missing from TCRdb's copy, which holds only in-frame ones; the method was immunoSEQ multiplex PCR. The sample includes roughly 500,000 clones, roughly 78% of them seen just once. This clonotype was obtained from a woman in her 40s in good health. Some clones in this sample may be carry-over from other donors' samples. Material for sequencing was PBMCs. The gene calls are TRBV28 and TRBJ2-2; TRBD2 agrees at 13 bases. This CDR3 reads CASSSLTSGRANTGELFF. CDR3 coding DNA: TGTGCCAGCAGTTCCCTAACTAGCGGGAGGGCCAACACCGGGGAGCTGTTTTTT.